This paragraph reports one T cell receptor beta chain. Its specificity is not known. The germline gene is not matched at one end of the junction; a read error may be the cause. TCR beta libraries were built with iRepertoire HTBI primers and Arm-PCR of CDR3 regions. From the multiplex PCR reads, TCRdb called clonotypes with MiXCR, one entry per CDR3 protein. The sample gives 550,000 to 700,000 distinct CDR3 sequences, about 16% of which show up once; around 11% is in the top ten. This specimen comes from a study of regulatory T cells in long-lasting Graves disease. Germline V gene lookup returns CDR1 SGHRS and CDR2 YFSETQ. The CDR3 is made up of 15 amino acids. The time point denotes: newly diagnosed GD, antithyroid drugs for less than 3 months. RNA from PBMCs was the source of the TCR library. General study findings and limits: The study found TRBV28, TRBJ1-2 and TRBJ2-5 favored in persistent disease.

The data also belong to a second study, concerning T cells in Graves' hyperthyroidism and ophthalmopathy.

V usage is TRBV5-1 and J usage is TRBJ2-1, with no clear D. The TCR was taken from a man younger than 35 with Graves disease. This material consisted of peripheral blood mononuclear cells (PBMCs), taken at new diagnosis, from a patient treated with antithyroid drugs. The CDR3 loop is CASSLGTDTYNEQFF. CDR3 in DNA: TGTGCCAGCAGCTTGGGTACAGACACCTACAATGAGCAGTTCTTC.